This TCR beta chain was profiled in a study of cytomegalovirus exposure and HLA in healthy donors. The PCR made use of 60 Vbeta and 13 Jbeta primers. Clones were sequenced by immunoSEQ multiplex PCR, and TCRdb holds only the in-frame ones, with some missing. The table lists about 150,000 clones, approximately 79% of them singletons. Study results and caveats: Several of the most significant clusters appeared linked to common viral pathogens, based on a later analysis.

Comment on this clone: What it binds is unknown.

Germline V gene lookup returns CDR1 SGHDT and CDR2 YYEEEE. Trimming took 4 bases from V and 4 from J, leaving 15 bases between them. CDR3 length equals 15 residues. The chain combines TRBV5-6 with TRBJ1-5; possible D gene TRBD1, 5 bases. The origin of this receptor is a woman aged 45-60 years in good health and CMV-seropositive. Sequenced sample: PBMCs. The CDR3 sequence is CASSNRQIQNQPQHF. In DNA form, the CDR3 reads TGTGCCAGCAGCAACCGACAGATCCAAAATCAGCCCCAGCATTTT. Variable domain in full (rest from reference TRBV5-6 and TRBJ1-5): DAGVTQSPTHLIKTRGQQVTLRCSPKSGHDTVSWYQQALGQGPQFIFQYYEEEERQRGNFPDRFSGHQFPNYSSELNVNALLLGDSALYLCASSNRQIQNQPQHFGDGTRLSIL.